Reported below is one TCR beta chain. The antigen is unknown. This sample stems from a study of persistence of HIV-infected CD4 T cells. General study findings and limits: Antigen-responding cells were enriched for degenerate expanded CDR3beta sequences.

The stimulus was lysate of CMV-infected fibroblasts, 10 ug/mL. CD40L-negative CD69-negative CD45RO-high memory CD4+ T cells were sorted as populations depleted of antigen-responding cells. The immunoSEQ assay was version 4, run in survey mode. The data were produced by immunoSEQ multiplex PCR, yet TCRdb's version contains in-frame clones alone and is incomplete. Here the sample spans 25,000 to 30,000 clones, more than 75% being singletons. Looked up from germline, CDR1 is SGHNT and CDR2 is YYREEE (reference sequence). The CDR3 consists of 13 residues. V lost 4 bases, J lost 6 bases, and 6 bases stayed unmatched.

This material consisted of CD4+ T cells sorted from PBMCs after roughly 18-hour stimulation, taken from a patient who received antiretroviral therapy. The source of this sequence is an adult woman with HIV who was CMV-seropositive. The J gene is TRBJ2-5, the V gene TRBV5-4; 7 bases align to TRBD1. CDR3 in DNA: TGTGCCAGCAGCCCTAACAGGGGACAGACCCAGTACTTC. It translates to CASSPNRGQTQYF. Together with reference TRBV5-4 and TRBJ2-5, the CDR3 gives the full variable domain: ETGVTQSPTHLIKTRGQQVTLRCSSQSGHNTVSWYQQALGQGPQFIFQYYREEENGRGNFPPRFSGLQFPNYSSELNVNALELDDSALYLCASSPNRGQTQYFGPGTRLLVL.